Listed below are T cell receptor beta chains from one sample, sequenced in a study of shared clonotypes between healthy human individuals. TCRdb's table, derived via immunoSEQ multiplex PCR, lists solely in-frame clones and lacks some. The sample lists some 2.1 million clones; about 95% were seen once. The sequenced sample consisted of naive CD8+ T cells sorted from blood. Receptor source: a man aged 18 to 30 in good health. Both conserved end residues are part of each CDR3. A D gene is named only where the DNA matches it firmly. Expanded clones get a size class; other rows say once, few or many, or leave the size out.

CDR3 length: 13
clone size: .
D gene: TRBD1
J gene: TRBJ2-7
V gene: TRBV4-1
CDR3 protein: CASSRTGAYEQYF
CDR3 DNA: TGCGCCAGCAGTCGGACAGGGGCCTACGAGCAGTACTTC

CDR3 length: 16
clone size: .
D gene: .
J gene: TRBJ2-1
V gene: TRBV4-3
CDR3 protein: CASSQEEEGEDNEQFF
CDR3 DNA: TGCGCCAGCAGCCAAGAGGAGGAGGGGGAAGACAATGAGCAGTTCTTC

CDR3 length: 12
clone size: .
D gene: .
J gene: TRBJ1-2
V gene: TRBV7-9
CDR3 protein: CASSGLGYGYTF
CDR3 DNA: TGTGCCAGCTCAGGCCTGGGCTATGGCTACACCTTC

CDR3 length: 15
clone size: .
D gene: .
J gene: TRBJ1-1
V gene: TRBV5-1
CDR3 protein: CASSLGFQTNTEAFF
CDR3 DNA: TGCGCCAGCAGCTTGGGTTTCCAGACCAACACTGAAGCTTTCTTT

CDR3 length: 14
clone size: .
D gene: TRBD2
J gene: TRBJ2-3
V gene: TRBV2
CDR3 protein: CASSGEREQYTQYF
CDR3 DNA: TGTGCCAGCAGTGGAGAGCGGGAGCAATATACGCAGTATTTT

CDR3 length: 12
clone size: .
D gene: TRBD1
J gene: TRBJ2-7
V gene: TRBV19
CDR3 protein: CASSETGDEQYF
CDR3 DNA: TGTGCCAGTAGCGAGACAGGGGACGAGCAGTACTTC

CDR3 length: 16
clone size: .
D gene: TRBD1
J gene: TRBJ2-5
V gene: TRBV5-1
CDR3 protein: CASSFLPGTGVETQYF
CDR3 DNA: TGCGCCAGCAGCTTCCTCCCCGGGACAGGGGTCGAGACCCAGTACTTC

CDR3 length: 18
clone size: .
D gene: TRBD1
J gene: TRBJ1-1
V gene: TRBV5-1
CDR3 protein: CASSHVWVLQGANTEAFF
CDR3 DNA: TGCGCCAGCAGCCACGTGTGGGTACTTCAGGGGGCTAACACTGAAGCTTTCTTT

CDR3 length: 14
clone size: .
D gene: TRBD1
J gene: TRBJ2-7
V gene: TRBV5-6
CDR3 protein: CASSLNRGTREQYF
CDR3 DNA: TGTGCCAGCAGCTTAAACAGGGGAACACGGGAGCAGTACTTC

CDR3 length: 15
clone size: .
D gene: .
J gene: TRBJ2-2
V gene: TRBV30
CDR3 protein: CAWTRGTSNTGELFF
CDR3 DNA: TGTGCCTGGACACGGGGGACATCGAACACCGGGGAGCTGTTTTTT

CDR3 length: 15
clone size: .
D gene: .
J gene: TRBJ2-1
V gene: TRBV27
CDR3 protein: CASSSPGLGSNEQFF
CDR3 DNA: TGTGCCAGCAGTTCCCCGGGTTTGGGATCCAATGAGCAGTTCTTC

CDR3 length: 12
clone size: .
D gene: .
J gene: TRBJ2-3
V gene: TRBV14
CDR3 protein: CASSPGTATQYF
CDR3 DNA: TGTGCCAGCAGCCCGGGGACCGCTACGCAGTATTTT

CDR3 length: 14
clone size: .
D gene: TRBD1
J gene: TRBJ1-5
V gene: TRBV29-1
CDR3 protein: CSVLTGSADQPQHF
CDR3 DNA: TGCAGCGTCCTGACAGGGTCGGCAGATCAGCCCCAGCATTTT

CDR3 length: 14
clone size: .
D gene: .
J gene: TRBJ2-7
V gene: TRBV4-3
CDR3 protein: CASSQARGPDEQYF
CDR3 DNA: TGCGCCAGCAGCCAAGCGCGCGGTCCCGACGAGCAGTACTTC

CDR3 length: 15
clone size: .
D gene: .
J gene: TRBJ2-7
V gene: TRBV5-6
CDR3 protein: CASSGGVPRSYEQYF
CDR3 DNA: TGTGCCAGCAGCGGAGGCGTCCCTCGCTCCTACGAGCAGTACTTC

CDR3 length: 15
clone size: .
D gene: .
J gene: TRBJ1-2
V gene: TRBV7-9
CDR3 protein: CASSTPFRVQEGYTF
CDR3 DNA: TGTGCCAGCAGCACACCGTTCAGGGTTCAGGAGGGCTACACCTTC

CDR3 length: 13
clone size: .
D gene: .
J gene: TRBJ2-1
V gene: TRBV9
CDR3 protein: CASSALEADEQFF
CDR3 DNA: TGTGCCAGCAGCGCCCTAGAGGCTGATGAGCAGTTCTTC

CDR3 length: 16
clone size: .
D gene: TRBD2
J gene: TRBJ2-3
V gene: TRBV19
CDR3 protein: CASSILASGFTDTQYF
CDR3 DNA: TGTGCCAGTAGTATCTTGGCTAGCGGGTTTACAGATACGCAGTATTTT

CDR3 length: 13
clone size: few
D gene: TRBD2
J gene: TRBJ2-5
V gene: TRBV7-9
CDR3 protein: CASVQAGGETQYF
CDR3 DNA: TGTGCCAGTGTTCAGGCCGGGGGGGAGACCCAGTACTTC

CDR3 length: 13
clone size: .
D gene: .
J gene: TRBJ2-3
V gene: TRBV27
CDR3 protein: CASSSSVPDTQYF
CDR3 DNA: TGTGCCAGCAGTTCCTCAGTCCCAGATACGCAGTATTTT

CDR3 length: 16
clone size: .
D gene: .
J gene: TRBJ2-3
V gene: TRBV21-1
CDR3 protein: CASSAKPSQCTDTQYF
CDR3 DNA: TGTGCCAGCAGCGCAAAGCCGTCTCAGTGCACAGATACGCAGTATTTT

CDR3 length: 15
clone size: .
D gene: .
J gene: TRBJ1-5
V gene: TRBV7-8
CDR3 protein: CASSLGGLLNQPQHF
CDR3 DNA: TGTGCCAGCAGCTTGGGGGGTCTCCTCAATCAGCCCCAGCATTTT

CDR3 length: 18
clone size: .
D gene: .
J gene: TRBJ1-4
V gene: TRBV4-1
CDR3 protein: CASSQDWVGGSANEKLFF
CDR3 DNA: TGCGCCAGCAGCCAAGATTGGGTGGGGGGTAGCGCTAATGAAAAACTGTTTTTT

CDR3 length: 15
clone size: .
D gene: .
J gene: TRBJ2-1
V gene: TRBV15
CDR3 protein: CATSSTYPAHNEQFF
CDR3 DNA: TGTGCCACCAGCAGTACCTACCCCGCCCACAATGAGCAGTTCTTC

CDR3 length: 12
clone size: .
D gene: .
J gene: TRBJ2-7
V gene: TRBV7-9
CDR3 protein: CASTYHSYEQYF
CDR3 DNA: TGTGCCAGCACCTACCACTCCTACGAGCAGTACTTC

CDR3 length: 15
clone size: .
D gene: .
J gene: TRBJ2-7
V gene: TRBV27
CDR3 protein: CASSYFYDGGYEQYF
CDR3 DNA: TGTGCCAGCAGTTATTTCTATGATGGGGGCTACGAGCAGTACTTC

CDR3 length: 13
clone size: once
D gene: .
J gene: TRBJ2-7
V gene: TRBV7-9
CDR3 protein: CASSDTERYEQYF
CDR3 DNA: TGTGCCAGCAGTGATACAGAGAGATACGAGCAGTACTTC

CDR3 length: 18
clone size: .
D gene: TRBD1
J gene: TRBJ1-4
V gene: TRBV13
CDR3 protein: CASSSRDSEAGTNEKLFF
CDR3 DNA: TGTGCCAGCAGCTCCCGGGACAGCGAAGCTGGAACTAATGAAAAACTGTTTTTT

CDR3 length: 14
clone size: once
D gene: .
J gene: TRBJ1-3
V gene: TRBV10-3
CDR3 protein: CAISEQGWGNTIYF
CDR3 DNA: TGTGCCATCAGTGAGCAGGGGTGGGGAAACACCATATATTTT

CDR3 length: 13
clone size: .
D gene: .
J gene: TRBJ2-1
V gene: TRBV11-3
CDR3 protein: CASSLALAGEQFF
CDR3 DNA: TGTGCCAGCAGCTTAGCACTAGCCGGTGAGCAGTTCTTC

CDR3 length: 13
clone size: .
D gene: .
J gene: TRBJ2-7
V gene: TRBV6-4
CDR3 protein: CASSDSATYEQYF
CDR3 DNA: TGTGCCAGCAGTGACTCCGCTACCTACGAGCAGTACTTC

CDR3 length: 17
clone size: .
D gene: TRBD2
J gene: TRBJ2-7
V gene: TRBV30
CDR3 protein: CAWSDRLAGEISYEQYF
CDR3 DNA: TGTGCCTGGAGTGACCGACTAGCGGGAGAGATCTCCTACGAGCAGTACTTC

CDR3 length: 14
clone size: once
D gene: .
J gene: TRBJ2-7
V gene: TRBV9
CDR3 protein: CASSVVGTTYEQYF
CDR3 DNA: TGTGCCAGCAGCGTAGTAGGGACAACCTACGAGCAGTACTTC

CDR3 length: 13
clone size: .
D gene: TRBD1
J gene: TRBJ1-1
V gene: TRBV9
CDR3 protein: CASSPGQGTEAFF
CDR3 DNA: TGTGCCAGCAGCCCCGGACAGGGCACTGAAGCTTTCTTT

CDR3 length: 14
clone size: once
D gene: TRBD1
J gene: TRBJ2-5
V gene: TRBV27
CDR3 protein: CASSSPDRGETQYF
CDR3 DNA: TGTGCCAGCAGTTCTCCTGACAGGGGAGAGACCCAGTACTTC

CDR3 length: 15
clone size: .
D gene: .
J gene: TRBJ2-2
V gene: TRBV5-4
CDR3 protein: CASSLNTGYTGELFF
CDR3 DNA: TGTGCCAGCAGCCTGAATACAGGGTACACCGGGGAGCTGTTTTTT

CDR3 length: 14
clone size: .
D gene: .
J gene: TRBJ1-1
V gene: TRBV27
CDR3 protein: CASSSLQGGTEAFF
CDR3 DNA: TGTGCCAGCAGTTCTTTACAGGGAGGGACTGAAGCTTTCTTT

CDR3 length: 14
clone size: .
D gene: .
J gene: TRBJ2-7
V gene: TRBV9
CDR3 protein: CASSARDGPYEQYF
CDR3 DNA: TGTGCCAGCAGCGCTCGGGACGGACCCTACGAGCAGTACTTC

CDR3 length: 15
clone size: .
D gene: .
J gene: TRBJ2-4
V gene: TRBV27
CDR3 protein: CASFPDSIAKNIQYF
CDR3 DNA: TGTGCCAGCTTCCCGGACAGTATAGCCAAAAACATTCAGTACTTC

CDR3 length: 15
clone size: .
D gene: .
J gene: TRBJ2-7
V gene: TRBV13
CDR3 protein: CASSWRGAHFDEQYF
CDR3 DNA: TGTGCCAGCAGTTGGAGGGGGGCCCACTTCGACGAGCAGTACTTC

CDR3 length: 15
clone size: .
D gene: TRBD2
J gene: TRBJ2-1
V gene: TRBV6-5
CDR3 protein: CASSPAGVSGNEQFF
CDR3 DNA: TGTGCCAGCAGTCCAGCGGGAGTATCGGGCAATGAGCAGTTCTTC

CDR3 length: 13
clone size: .
D gene: .
J gene: TRBJ2-5
V gene: TRBV30
CDR3 protein: CAWSGAGQETQYF
CDR3 DNA: TGTGCCTGGAGTGGGGCAGGGCAAGAGACCCAGTACTTC

CDR3 length: 16
clone size: .
D gene: TRBD1
J gene: TRBJ2-7
V gene: TRBV13
CDR3 protein: CASSIRGGQGVEEQYF
CDR3 DNA: TGTGCCAGCAGCATACGGGGAGGACAGGGGGTTGAAGAGCAGTACTTC

CDR3 length: 17
clone size: .
D gene: TRBD2
J gene: TRBJ2-2
V gene: TRBV4-3
CDR3 protein: CASSQVWAGGPGGELFF
CDR3 DNA: TGCGCCAGCAGCCAAGTGTGGGCGGGAGGGCCTGGCGGGGAGCTGTTTTTT

CDR3 length: 15
clone size: once
D gene: .
J gene: TRBJ1-1
V gene: TRBV27
CDR3 protein: CASSITGNLNTEAFF
CDR3 DNA: TGTGCCAGCAGTATTACAGGGAACCTGAACACTGAAGCTTTCTTT

CDR3 length: 18
clone size: .
D gene: TRBD1
J gene: TRBJ1-2
V gene: TRBV4-1
CDR3 protein: CASSQDEYLGTGNDGYTF
CDR3 DNA: TGCGCCAGCAGCCAAGATGAGTACTTAGGGACAGGGAATGATGGCTACACCTTC

CDR3 length: 14
clone size: .
D gene: .
J gene: TRBJ2-2
V gene: TRBV25-1
CDR3 protein: CASSEGRRTGELFF
CDR3 DNA: TGTGCCAGCAGTGAAGGGCGGAGGACCGGGGAGCTGTTTTTT

CDR3 length: 16
clone size: .
D gene: TRBD1
J gene: TRBJ1-5
V gene: TRBV28
CDR3 protein: CASSLSRGLLNQPQHF
CDR3 DNA: TGTGCCAGCAGTTTATCCAGGGGGCTGCTCAATCAGCCCCAGCATTTT

CDR3 length: 14
clone size: .
D gene: .
J gene: TRBJ2-7
V gene: TRBV6-1
CDR3 protein: CASSEVRRWGEQYF
CDR3 DNA: TGTGCCAGCAGTGAGGTCAGGCGTTGGGGAGAGCAGTACTTC

CDR3 length: 13
clone size: once
D gene: .
J gene: TRBJ1-1
V gene: TRBV30
CDR3 protein: CAWSVDLGTEAFF
CDR3 DNA: TGTGCCTGGAGTGTTGACCTGGGCACTGAAGCTTTCTTT

CDR3 length: 12
clone size: few
D gene: .
J gene: TRBJ1-6
V gene: TRBV25-1
CDR3 protein: CASSGYDSPLHF
CDR3 DNA: TGTGCCAGCAGTGGGTATGATTCACCCCTCCACTTT

CDR3 length: 12
clone size: .
D gene: .
J gene: TRBJ1-2
V gene: TRBV30
CDR3 protein: CAWSTANYGYTF
CDR3 DNA: TGTGCCTGGTCGACAGCTAACTATGGCTACACCTTC

CDR3 length: 14
clone size: .
D gene: TRBD1
J gene: TRBJ2-7
V gene: TRBV5-6
CDR3 protein: CASSAGTGWNEQYF
CDR3 DNA: TGTGCCAGCAGCGCCGGGACAGGGTGGAACGAGCAGTACTTC

CDR3 length: 14
clone size: .
D gene: .
J gene: TRBJ2-7
V gene: TRBV19
CDR3 protein: CASSIDVSGYEQYF
CDR3 DNA: TGTGCCAGTAGTATAGACGTTAGTGGCTACGAGCAGTACTTC

CDR3 length: 12
clone size: .
D gene: .
J gene: TRBJ1-1
V gene: TRBV13
CDR3 protein: CASSLRDSEAFF
CDR3 DNA: TGTGCCAGCAGCTTACGCGACAGCGAAGCTTTCTTT

CDR3 length: 18
clone size: .
D gene: TRBD2
J gene: TRBJ2-2
V gene: TRBV18
CDR3 protein: CASFPGLAIETNTGELFF
CDR3 DNA: TGTGCCAGCTTCCCGGGACTAGCGATCGAAACGAACACCGGGGAGCTGTTTTTT

CDR3 length: 11
clone size: .
D gene: .
J gene: TRBJ2-7
V gene: TRBV2
CDR3 protein: CASSEDFGTSF
CDR3 DNA: TGTGCCAGCAGTGAAGATTTCGGAACTTCATTC